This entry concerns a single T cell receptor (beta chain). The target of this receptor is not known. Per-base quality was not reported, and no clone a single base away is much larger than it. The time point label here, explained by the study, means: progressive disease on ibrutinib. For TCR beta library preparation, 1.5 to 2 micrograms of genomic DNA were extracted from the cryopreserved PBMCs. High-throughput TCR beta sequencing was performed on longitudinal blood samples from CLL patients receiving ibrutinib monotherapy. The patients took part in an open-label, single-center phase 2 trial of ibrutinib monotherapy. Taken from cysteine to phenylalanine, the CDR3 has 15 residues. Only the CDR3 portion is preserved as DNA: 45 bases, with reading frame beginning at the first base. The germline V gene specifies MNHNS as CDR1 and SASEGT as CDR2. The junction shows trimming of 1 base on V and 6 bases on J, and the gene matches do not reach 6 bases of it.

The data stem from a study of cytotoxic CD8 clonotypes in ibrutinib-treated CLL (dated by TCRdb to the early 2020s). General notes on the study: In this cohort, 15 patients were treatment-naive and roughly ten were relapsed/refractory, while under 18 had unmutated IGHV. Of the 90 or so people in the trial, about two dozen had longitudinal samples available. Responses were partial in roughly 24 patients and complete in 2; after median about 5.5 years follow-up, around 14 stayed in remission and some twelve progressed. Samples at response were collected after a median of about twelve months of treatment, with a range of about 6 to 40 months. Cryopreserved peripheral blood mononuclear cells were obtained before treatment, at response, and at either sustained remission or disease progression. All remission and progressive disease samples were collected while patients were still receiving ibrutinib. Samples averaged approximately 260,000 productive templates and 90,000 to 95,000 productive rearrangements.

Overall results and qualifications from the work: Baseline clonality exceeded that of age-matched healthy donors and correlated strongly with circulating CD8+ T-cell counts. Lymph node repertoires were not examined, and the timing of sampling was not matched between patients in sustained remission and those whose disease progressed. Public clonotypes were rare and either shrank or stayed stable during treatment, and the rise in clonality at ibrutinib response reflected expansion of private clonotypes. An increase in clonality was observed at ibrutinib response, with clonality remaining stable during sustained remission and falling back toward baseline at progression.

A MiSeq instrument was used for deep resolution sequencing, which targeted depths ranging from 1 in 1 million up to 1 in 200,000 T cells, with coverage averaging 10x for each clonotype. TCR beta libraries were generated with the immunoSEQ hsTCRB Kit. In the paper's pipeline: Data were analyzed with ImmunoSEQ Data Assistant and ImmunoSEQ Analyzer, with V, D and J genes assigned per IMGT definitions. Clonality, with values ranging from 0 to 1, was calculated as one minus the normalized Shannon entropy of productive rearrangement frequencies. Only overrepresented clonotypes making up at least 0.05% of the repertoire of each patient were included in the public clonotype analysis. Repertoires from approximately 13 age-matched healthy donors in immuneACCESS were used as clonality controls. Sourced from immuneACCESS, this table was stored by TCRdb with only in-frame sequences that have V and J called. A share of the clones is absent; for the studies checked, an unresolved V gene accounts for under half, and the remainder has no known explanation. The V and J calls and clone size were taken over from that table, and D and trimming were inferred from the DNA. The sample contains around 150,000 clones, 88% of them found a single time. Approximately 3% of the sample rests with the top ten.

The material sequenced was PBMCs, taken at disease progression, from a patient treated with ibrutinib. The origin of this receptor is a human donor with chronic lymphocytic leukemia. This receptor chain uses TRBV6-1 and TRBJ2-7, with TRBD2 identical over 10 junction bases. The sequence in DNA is TGTGCCAGCAGTGAAGGTACAGCGGGAGGGCGCGAGCAGTACTTC. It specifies CASSEGTAGGREQYF.